A single sample is the source of the 6 T cell receptor beta chains below, sequenced in a study of cytomegalovirus exposure and HLA in healthy donors listed by TCRdb under 2017. Library preparation was by the immunoSEQ multiplex PCR assay. A mixture of 60 forward primers for TCR Vbeta segments and 13 reverse primers for TCR Jbeta segments was used in the multiplex PCR. The clones in this table, taken by TCRdb from immuneACCESS, are in-frame only. Not every clone is retained; where verified, under half of the shortfall comes from an unresolved V gene, and the cause of the rest is unknown. For this sample there are under 150,000 clones; around four fifths appear just once. 1.3% to 1.5% of the sample lies in the top ten. Sample: PBMCs. The receptors were sampled from a woman in her forties in good health and CMV-seronegative.

Of note for this clone: A read error may produce the germline difference seen at one junction end. The chain combines TRBV6-5 with TRBJ1-5; TRBD1 matches 7 bases. The CDR3 spans 14 residues. Germline V gene lookup returns CDR1 MNHEY and CDR2 SVGAGI. The CDR3 nucleotides read TGTGCCAGCGCTATAGAAGGGGGCAAGCAGCCCCAGCATTTT. Protein: CASAIEGGKQPQHF.

This clone occurred a few times. The chain links TRBV6-5 to TRBJ2-1; TRBD2 matches at 7 bases. V lost 4 bases to trimming and J lost 5 bases; unmatched junction nucleotides: 8. Germline loops: CDR1 MNHEY, CDR2 SVGAGI. CDR3 length equals 15 residues. For the CDR3, the DNA is TGTGCCAGCAGTTCTCGGGGCAGCGGGAACAATGAGCAGTTCTTC. This translates into CASSSRGSGNNEQFF.

V gene TRBV5-8 combines with J gene TRBJ1-1, with 11 bases fitting TRBD1. There are 17 residues in the CDR3. V dropped 4 bases and J dropped 0; count of bases not matched to a gene: 8. Germline values: CDR1 SGHTS, CDR2 YDEGEE. The CDR3 DNA reads as TGTGCCAGCAGCGGGATGGACAGGGGGCCGGTGAACACTGAAGCTTTCTTT. As protein: CASSGMDRGPVNTEAFF.

The chain employs TRBV30 and TRBJ2-7; possible D gene TRBD1, 5 bases. Germline loops: CDR1 GTSNPN, CDR2 SVGIG (reference sequence). CDR3 length equals 12 residues. The CDR3 coding sequence is TGTGTATCGGATGTCCCAACAGGCGAGCAGTACTTC. Amino acids: CVSDVPTGEQYF.

The chain has TRBV29-1 and TRBJ1-4; possibly TRBD1 for D (5 bases). There are 14 residues in the CDR3. The V end lost 4 bases, the J end lost 2 bases, and 11 bases lay between the germline ends. CDR1 is SQVTM, CDR2 ANQGSEA, per germline. The CDR3 DNA reads as TGCAGCGTTGGCCCTGGGGCGACTAATGAAAAACTGTTTTTT. As protein: CSVGPGATNEKLFF.

The chain is built from TRBV2 and TRBJ2-6, with D possibly TRBD2 on 6 matching bases. Germline V gene sequence: CDR1 SNHLY, CDR2 FYNNEI. V shed 8 bases and J shed 4 bases, with 15 bases lying between them. The length of the CDR3 is 15 residues. CDR3 protein: CASGLGGAGANVLTF. In DNA form, the CDR3 reads TGTGCCAGCGGGTTGGGAGGAGCCGGGGCCAACGTCCTGACTTTC.